These T cell receptor beta chains were read from a single sample in a study of T cells in Graves' hyperthyroidism and ophthalmopathy. TCRdb fed the multiplex PCR reads into MiXCR, producing one record per CDR3 protein. The table records about 400,000 distinct CDR3 sequences, 20% to 30% of them present only once. Sequencing used blood. Source of these receptors: a man in his fifties or sixties with Graves' hyperthyroidism. The CDR3 runs from the conserved cysteine through the conserved F or W. A D gene is named only where the DNA matches it firmly. A clone size is listed for some rows: how often the clone was seen (once, few, many), or a class if it is expanded.

V,D,size,J,DNA,CDR3
TRBV11-2,-,few,TRBJ2-7,TGTGCCAGCAGCTCCGGGGTGTCCGGATACGAGCAGTACTTC,CASSSGVSGYEQYF
TRBV30,TRBD2,-,TRBJ2-1,TGTGCCTGGAGTCCCGGGACTAACCCCTACAATGAGCAGTTCTTC,CAWSPGTNPYNEQFF
TRBV12-3/TRBV12-4,-,few,TRBJ2-1,TGTGCCAGCATCACTTCGGGGTCGGGTATGCTAGCGAACGGGAATGAGCAGTTCTTC,CASITSGSGMLANGNEQFF
TRBV29-1,TRBD2,few,TRBJ2-7,TGCAGCGTTGAAGGAGCGGGAGATGGATACGAGCAGTACTTC,CSVEGAGDGYEQYF
TRBV2,-,few,TRBJ2-7,TGTGCCAGCAGAGTTGGAGGGTTCTACGAGCAGTACTTC,CASRVGGFYEQYF
TRBV5-1,-,-,TRBJ1-4,TGCGCCAGCAGAACGACAGGCAGGAATGAAAAACTGTTTTTT,CASRTTGRNEKLFF
TRBV20-1,-,few,TRBJ2-7,TGCAGTGCTAGCCCCCAACAGGACTACGAGCAGTACTTC,CSASPQQDYEQYF
TRBV20-1,TRBD2,few,TRBJ2-1,TGCAGTGCCACGACTAGCGACTACAATGAGCAGTTCTTC,CSATTSDYNEQFF
TRBV19,-,-,TRBJ1-2,TGTGCCTCAAAGGGGGATCTAGGCTACACCTTC,CASKGDLGYTF
TRBV10-3,-,-,TRBJ1-1,TGTGCCATCGCCCCCTCCCCAGCGAACACTGAAGCTTTCTTT,CAIAPSPANTEAFF
TRBV27,TRBD2,-,TRBJ2-3,TGTGCCAGCAGTTTAGGGGGACTAGCGGGAGTAGGGGCAGATACGCAGTATTTT,CASSLGGLAGVGADTQYF
TRBV28,-,many,TRBJ2-7,TGTGCCAGCAGTTCGGGGGAGTACGAGCAGTACTTC,CASSSGEYEQYF
TRBV7-9,-,many,TRBJ2-7,TGTGCCAGCAGTCGGAGCCGGTACGAGCAGTACTTC,CASSRSRYEQYF
TRBV5-1,-,-,TRBJ2-5,TGCGCCAGCAAACTCGAAGAGACCCAGTACTTC,CASKLEETQYF
TRBV6-1,-,-,TRBJ1-1,TGTGCCAGCACTTACGAGAAGAACACTGAAGCTTTCTTT,CASTYEKNTEAFF
TRBV9,TRBD2,few,TRBJ2-1,TGTGCCAGCAGCGTCACCGGGACTAGCCCCAATGAGCAGTTCTTC,CASSVTGTSPNEQFF
TRBV9,TRBD2,once,TRBJ2-2,TGTGCCAGCACCCGGGGGGCCGGGGAGCTGTTTTTT,CASTRGAGELFF
TRBV27,-,many,TRBJ1-5,TGTGCCAGCAGTTTGAAACCCAGTAGCAATCAGCCCCAGCATTTT,CASSLKPSSNQPQHF
TRBV6-1,-,few,TRBJ2-7,TGTGCCAGCAGTGAAGCCTTGAGGTACGAGCAGTACTTC,CASSEALRYEQYF
TRBV7-8,-,many,TRBJ2-3,TGTGCCAGCAGCTTAGGGGCAGACACAGATACGCAGTATTTT,CASSLGADTDTQYF
TRBV13,-,-,TRBJ1-1,TGTGCCAGCAGCCCACTAGGTGGGGACTGGAACACTGAAGCTTTCTTT,CASSPLGGDWNTEAFF
TRBV6-1,TRBD2,-,TRBJ2-3,TGTGCCAGCAGTGAATCAAGCGGGAGAACAGATACGCAGTATTTT,CASSESSGRTDTQYF
TRBV3-1,TRBD1,few,TRBJ2-4,TGTGCCAGCAGTCCCGGGACAGGGGGGCTTTGGGACATTCAGTACTTC,CASSPGTGGLWDIQYF
TRBV7-3,TRBD1,few,TRBJ2-7,TGTGCCAGTAGTATTGGAAGGGACAGGATTCACGAGCAGTACTTC,CASSIGRDRIHEQYF
TRBV7-9,-,-,TRBJ1-5,TGTGCCAGCAGCTTGATAAGGACCGATCAGCCCCAGCATTTT,CASSLIRTDQPQHF
TRBV20-1,-,-,TRBJ1-2,TGCAGTGCTAGACCCGACGGTCGTCGCGGCTACACCTTC,CSARPDGRRGYTF
TRBV4-2,-,-,TRBJ1-1,TGTGCCAGCAGCCAAGATCTGACGGGGAATTTGAACACTGAAGCTTTCTTT,CASSQDLTGNLNTEAFF
TRBV6-1,-,few,TRBJ1-3,TGTGCCAGCAGGAAGGGACTCCGGAGCTCTGGAAACACCATATATTTT,CASRKGLRSSGNTIYF
TRBV11-2,-,few,TRBJ2-3,TGTGCCAGCAGCTCCTTAGTAACGCAGTATTTT,CASSSLVTQYF
TRBV28,TRBD1,few,TRBJ1-1,TGTGCCAGCAGTTTAAGGGACAGGGGGCCGGGGGGTGAAGCTTTCTTT,CASSLRDRGPGGEAFF
TRBV20-1,-,many,TRBJ2-2,TGCAGTGCTAGAGATTCAGGCGGCACCGGGGAGCTGTTTTTT,CSARDSGGTGELFF
TRBV27,-,-,TRBJ2-3,TGTGCCAGCCGGGTTAGTAGTTTAGATACGCAGTATTTT,CASRVSSLDTQYF
TRBV7-3,TRBD2,-,TRBJ2-1,TGTGCCAGCAGTTTTAACGGGAGGGCCCGGGGGGAGGCTGAGCAGTTCTTC,CASSFNGRARGEAEQFF
TRBV6-1,TRBD2,-,TRBJ2-1,TGTGCCAGCACCATAGCGGGAGGGCGTAATGAGCAGTTCTTC,CASTIAGGRNEQFF
TRBV30,-,-,TRBJ1-1,TGTGCCTGGCGCGGAGGGAGGGGCCGAGCTGAAGCTTTCTTT,CAWRGGRGRAEAFF
TRBV20-1,-,-,TRBJ1-1,TGCAGTGCCCGAAGAAACCCTACCCCTGAAGCTTTCTTT,CSARRNPTPEAFF
TRBV24-1,-,-,TRBJ2-5,TGTGCCACCAGTGATTGGGCAGGGGCAGAAGAGACCCAGTACTTC,CATSDWAGAEETQYF
TRBV12-3/TRBV12-4,-,few,TRBJ2-3,TGTGCCAGCCGCAAGTGGGAACGCACAGATACGCAGTATTTT,CASRKWERTDTQYF
TRBV27,-,-,TRBJ2-5,TGTGCCAGCAGCGCCGGGACAAGTCTGCGGGAGACCCAGTACTTC,CASSAGTSLRETQYF
TRBV5-1,-,many,TRBJ2-7,TGCGCCAGCAGCTTGGAGACAGGCTACGAGCAGTACTTC,CASSLETGYEQYF
TRBV4-2,TRBD2,-,TRBJ2-3,TGTGCCAGCAGCCAAGATACGGCTAGCGGGACTCCCGGGGGAACGCAGTATTTT,CASSQDTASGTPGGTQYF
TRBV6-2/TRBV6-3,-,-,TRBJ2-7,TGTGCCAGCAACGCAGGACTACCCTACGAGCAGTACTTC,CASNAGLPYEQYF
TRBV7-3,TRBD2,few,TRBJ2-7,TGTGCCAGCAGTGTAAATAGCGGGAGAAGGACCTACGAGCAGTACTTC,CASSVNSGRRTYEQYF
TRBV7-9,-,many,TRBJ2-1,TGTGCCAGCAGCTACACTGGTAGCTCCTACAATGAGCAGTTCTTC,CASSYTGSSYNEQFF
TRBV28,-,few,TRBJ1-2,TGTGCCAGCAAACCCGTAGTGGGGTATGGCTACACCTTC,CASKPVVGYGYTF
TRBV19,-,-,TRBJ2-1,TGTGCCAGTGCATATAGGACTGGGGATATCGATGAGCAGTTCTTC,CASAYRTGDIDEQFF
TRBV19,-,once,TRBJ2-5,TGTGCCAGTAGTTTCACGGTGATCCAGAAGACCCAGTACTTC,CASSFTVIQKTQYF
TRBV6-1,-,-,TRBJ1-2,TGTGCCAGCCGCGGGCAGGACTATGGCTACACCTTC,CASRGQDYGYTF